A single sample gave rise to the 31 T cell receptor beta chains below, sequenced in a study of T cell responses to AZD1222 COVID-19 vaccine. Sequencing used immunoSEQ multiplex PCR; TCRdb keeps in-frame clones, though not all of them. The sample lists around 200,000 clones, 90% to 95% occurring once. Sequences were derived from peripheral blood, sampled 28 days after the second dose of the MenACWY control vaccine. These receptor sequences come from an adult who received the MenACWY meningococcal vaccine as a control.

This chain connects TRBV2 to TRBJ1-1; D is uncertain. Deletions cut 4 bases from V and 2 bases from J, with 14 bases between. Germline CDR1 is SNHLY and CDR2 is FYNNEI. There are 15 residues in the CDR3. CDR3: CASSADEFTNTEAFF. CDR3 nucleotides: TGTGCCAGCAGTGCAGATGAGTTCACAAACACTGAAGCTTTCTTT.

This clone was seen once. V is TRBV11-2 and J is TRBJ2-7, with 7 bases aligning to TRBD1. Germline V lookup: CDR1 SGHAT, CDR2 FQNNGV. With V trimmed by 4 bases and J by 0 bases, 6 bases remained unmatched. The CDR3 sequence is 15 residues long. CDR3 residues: CASSWGTVVSYEQYF. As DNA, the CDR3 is TGTGCCAGCAGCTGGGGGACAGTGGTCTCCTACGAGCAGTACTTC.

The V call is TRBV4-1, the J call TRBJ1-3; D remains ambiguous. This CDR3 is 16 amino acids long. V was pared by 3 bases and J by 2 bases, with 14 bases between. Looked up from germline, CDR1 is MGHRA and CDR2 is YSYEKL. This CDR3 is CASSHQLAGPGNTIYF. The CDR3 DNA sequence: TGCGCCAGCAGCCATCAGCTCGCTGGGCCTGGAAACACCATATATTTT.

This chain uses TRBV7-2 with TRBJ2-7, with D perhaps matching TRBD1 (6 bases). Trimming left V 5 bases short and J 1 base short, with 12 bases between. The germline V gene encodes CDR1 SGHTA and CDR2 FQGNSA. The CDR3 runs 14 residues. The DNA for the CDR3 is TGTGCCAGCAGCGTCCAGGGGTCTTCCTACGAGCAGTACTTC. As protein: CASSVQGSSYEQYF.

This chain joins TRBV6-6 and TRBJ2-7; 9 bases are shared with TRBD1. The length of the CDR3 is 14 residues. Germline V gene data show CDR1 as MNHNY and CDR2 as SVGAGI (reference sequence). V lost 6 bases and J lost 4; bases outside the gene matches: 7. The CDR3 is CASSRQGGGYEQYF. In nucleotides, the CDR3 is TGTGCCAGCAGCCGACAGGGGGGAGGGTACGAGCAGTACTTC.

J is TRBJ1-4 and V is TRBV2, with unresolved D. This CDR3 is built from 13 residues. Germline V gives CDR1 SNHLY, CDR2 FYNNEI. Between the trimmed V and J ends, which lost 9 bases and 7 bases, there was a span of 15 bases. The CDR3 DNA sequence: TGTGCCAGTGGGGTGGGTGGCCGTGAAAAACTGTTTTTT. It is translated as CASGVGGREKLFF.

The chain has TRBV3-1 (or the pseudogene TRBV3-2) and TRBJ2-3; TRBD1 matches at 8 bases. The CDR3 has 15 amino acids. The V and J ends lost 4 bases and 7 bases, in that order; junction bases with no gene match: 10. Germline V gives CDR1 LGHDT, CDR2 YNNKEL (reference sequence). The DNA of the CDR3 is TGTGCCAGCAGCCGAGGACAGGGTTTTATTTATACGCAGTATTTT. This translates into CASSRGQGFIYTQYF.

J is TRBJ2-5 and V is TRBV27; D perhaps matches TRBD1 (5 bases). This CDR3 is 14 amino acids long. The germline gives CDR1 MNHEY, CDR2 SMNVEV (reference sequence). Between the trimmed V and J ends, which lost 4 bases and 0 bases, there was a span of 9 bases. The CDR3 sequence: CASSSRTHQETQYF. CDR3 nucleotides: TGTGCCAGCAGTTCCAGGACACACCAAGAGACCCAGTACTTC.

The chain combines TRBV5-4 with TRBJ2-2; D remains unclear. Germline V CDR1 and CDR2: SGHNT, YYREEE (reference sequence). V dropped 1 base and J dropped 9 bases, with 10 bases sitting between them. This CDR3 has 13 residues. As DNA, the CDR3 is TGTGCCAGCAGCTTGTTTACCGGCCGGGAGCTGTTTTTT. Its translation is CASSLFTGRELFF.

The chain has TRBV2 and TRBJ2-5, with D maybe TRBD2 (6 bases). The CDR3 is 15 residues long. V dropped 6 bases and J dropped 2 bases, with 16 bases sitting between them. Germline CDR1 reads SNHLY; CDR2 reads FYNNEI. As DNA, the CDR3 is TGTGCCAGCAGGGGGGGACTCCTGACACAAGAGACCCAGTACTTC. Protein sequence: CASRGGLLTQETQYF.

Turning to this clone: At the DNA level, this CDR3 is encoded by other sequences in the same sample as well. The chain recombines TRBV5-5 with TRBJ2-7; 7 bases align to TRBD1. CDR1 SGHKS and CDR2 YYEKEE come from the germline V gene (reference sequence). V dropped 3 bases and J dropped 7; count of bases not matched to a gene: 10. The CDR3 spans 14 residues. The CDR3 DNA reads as TGTGCCAGCAGCTCTACCGGGGCCAGGGGGGAGCAGTACTTC. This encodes CASSSTGARGEQYF. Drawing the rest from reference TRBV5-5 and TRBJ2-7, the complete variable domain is DAGVTQSPTHLIKTRGQQVTLRCSPISGHKSVSWYQQVLGQGPQFIFQYYEKEERGRGNFPDRFSARQFPNYSSELNVNALLLGDSALYLCASSSTGARGEQYFGPGTRLTVT.

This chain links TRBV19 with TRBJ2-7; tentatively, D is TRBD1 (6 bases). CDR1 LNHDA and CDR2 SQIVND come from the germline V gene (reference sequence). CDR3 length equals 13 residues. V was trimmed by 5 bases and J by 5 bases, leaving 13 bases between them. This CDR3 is CASSEQGADEQYF. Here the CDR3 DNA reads TGTGCCAGTAGTGAACAGGGCGCAGACGAGCAGTACTTC.

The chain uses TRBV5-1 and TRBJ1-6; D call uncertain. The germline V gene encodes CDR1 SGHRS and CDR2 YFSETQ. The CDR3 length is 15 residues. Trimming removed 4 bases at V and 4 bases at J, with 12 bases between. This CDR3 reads CASSPTTDYNSPLHF. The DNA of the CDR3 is TGCGCCAGCAGCCCGACGACCGATTATAATTCACCCCTCCACTTT.

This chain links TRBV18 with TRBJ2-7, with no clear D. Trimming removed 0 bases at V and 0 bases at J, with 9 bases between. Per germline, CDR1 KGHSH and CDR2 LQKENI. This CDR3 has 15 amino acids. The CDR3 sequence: CASSPPSRSSYEQYF. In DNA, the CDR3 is TGTGCCAGCTCACCACCGTCCAGGAGCTCCTACGAGCAGTACTTC.

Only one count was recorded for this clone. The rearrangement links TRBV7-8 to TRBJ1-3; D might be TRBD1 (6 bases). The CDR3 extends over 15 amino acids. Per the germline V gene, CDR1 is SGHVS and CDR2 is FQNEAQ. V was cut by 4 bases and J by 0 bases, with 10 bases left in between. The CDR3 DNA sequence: TGTGCCAGCAGCTCTTGGGACATCTCTGGAAACACCATATATTTT. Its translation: CASSSWDISGNTIYF.

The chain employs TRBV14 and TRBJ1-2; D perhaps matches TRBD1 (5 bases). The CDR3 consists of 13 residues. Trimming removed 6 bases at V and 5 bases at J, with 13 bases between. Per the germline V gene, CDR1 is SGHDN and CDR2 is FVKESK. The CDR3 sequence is CASSIGTTYGYTF. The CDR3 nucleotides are TGTGCCAGCAGTATCGGGACGACGTATGGCTACACCTTC.

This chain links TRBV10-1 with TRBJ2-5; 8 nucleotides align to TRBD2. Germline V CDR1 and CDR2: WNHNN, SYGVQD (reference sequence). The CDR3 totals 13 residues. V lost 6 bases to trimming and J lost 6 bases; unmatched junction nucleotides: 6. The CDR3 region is CASSLAGTKTQYF. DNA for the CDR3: TGCGCCAGCAGCCTAGCGGGTACGAAGACCCAGTACTTC.

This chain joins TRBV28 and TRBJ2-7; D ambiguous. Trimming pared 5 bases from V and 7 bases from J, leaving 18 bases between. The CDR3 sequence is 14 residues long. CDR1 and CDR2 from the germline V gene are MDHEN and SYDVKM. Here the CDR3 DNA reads TGTGCCAGCAGTGGCCCCCCCGGGTTCGGTGAGCAGTACTTC. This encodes CASSGPPGFGEQYF.

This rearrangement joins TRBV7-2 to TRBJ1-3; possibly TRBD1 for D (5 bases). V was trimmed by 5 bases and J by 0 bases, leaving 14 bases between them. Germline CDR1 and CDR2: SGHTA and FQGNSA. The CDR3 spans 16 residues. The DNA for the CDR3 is TGTGCCAGCAGCGCCTGGACAACCAGCTCTGGAAACACCATATATTTT. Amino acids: CASSAWTTSSGNTIYF.

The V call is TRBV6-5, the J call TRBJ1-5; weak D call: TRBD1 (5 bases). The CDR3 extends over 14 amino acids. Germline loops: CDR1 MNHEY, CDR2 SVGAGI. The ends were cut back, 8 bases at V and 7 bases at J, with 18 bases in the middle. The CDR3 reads CASFFGGVNQPQHF. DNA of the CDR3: TGTGCCAGCTTCTTTGGGGGAGTCAACCAGCCCCAGCATTTT.

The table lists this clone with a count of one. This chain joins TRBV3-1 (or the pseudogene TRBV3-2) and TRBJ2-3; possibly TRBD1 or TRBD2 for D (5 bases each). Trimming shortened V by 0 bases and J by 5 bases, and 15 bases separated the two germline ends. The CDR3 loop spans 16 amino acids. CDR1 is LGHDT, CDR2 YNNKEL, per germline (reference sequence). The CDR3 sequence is CASSQDRGVAGDTQYF. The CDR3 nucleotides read TGTGCCAGCAGCCAAGATCGAGGGGTTGCGGGAGATACGCAGTATTTT.

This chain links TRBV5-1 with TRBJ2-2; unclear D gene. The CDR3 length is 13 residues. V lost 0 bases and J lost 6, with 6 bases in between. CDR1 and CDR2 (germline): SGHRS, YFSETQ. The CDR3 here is CASSLEGPGELFF. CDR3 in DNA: TGCGCCAGCAGCTTGGAAGGACCCGGGGAGCTGTTTTTT.

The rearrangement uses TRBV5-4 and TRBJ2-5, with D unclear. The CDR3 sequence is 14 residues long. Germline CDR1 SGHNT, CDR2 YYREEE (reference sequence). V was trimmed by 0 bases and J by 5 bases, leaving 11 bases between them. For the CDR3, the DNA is TGTGCCAGCAGCTTGGCCATAGGGCGGGAGACCCAGTACTTC. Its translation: CASSLAIGRETQYF.

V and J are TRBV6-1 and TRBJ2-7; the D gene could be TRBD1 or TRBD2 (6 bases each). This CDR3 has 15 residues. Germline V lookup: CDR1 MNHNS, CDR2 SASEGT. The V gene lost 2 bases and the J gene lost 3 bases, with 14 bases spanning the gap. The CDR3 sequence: CASSERGALYYEQYF. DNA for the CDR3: TGTGCCAGCAGTGAAAGGGGGGCACTTTACTACGAGCAGTACTTC.

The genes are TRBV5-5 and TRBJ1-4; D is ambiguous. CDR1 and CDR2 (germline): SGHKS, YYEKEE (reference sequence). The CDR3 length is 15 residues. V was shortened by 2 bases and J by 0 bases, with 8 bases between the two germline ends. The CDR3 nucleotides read TGTGCCAGCAGCTTCCAGACGACAACTAATGAAAAACTGTTTTTT. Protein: CASSFQTTTNEKLFF.

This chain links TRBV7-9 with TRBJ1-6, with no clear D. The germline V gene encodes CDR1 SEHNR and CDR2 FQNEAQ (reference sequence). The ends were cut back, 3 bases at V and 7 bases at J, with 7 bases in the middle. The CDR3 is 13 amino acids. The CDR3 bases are TGTGCCAGCAGCTTCTCCGGGAATTCACCCCTCCACTTT. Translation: CASSFSGNSPLHF.

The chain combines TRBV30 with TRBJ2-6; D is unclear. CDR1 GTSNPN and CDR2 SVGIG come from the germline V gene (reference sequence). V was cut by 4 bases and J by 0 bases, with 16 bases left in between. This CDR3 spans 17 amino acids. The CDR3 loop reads CAWTLARQSSGANVLTF. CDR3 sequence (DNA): TGTGCCTGGACATTAGCCAGGCAAAGCTCTGGGGCCAACGTCCTGACTTTC.

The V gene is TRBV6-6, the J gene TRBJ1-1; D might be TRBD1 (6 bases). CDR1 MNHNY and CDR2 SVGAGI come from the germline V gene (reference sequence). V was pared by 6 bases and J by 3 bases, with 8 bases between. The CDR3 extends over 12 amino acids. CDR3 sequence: CASRYRDTEAFF. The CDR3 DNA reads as TGTGCCAGCAGGTACAGGGACACTGAAGCTTTCTTT.

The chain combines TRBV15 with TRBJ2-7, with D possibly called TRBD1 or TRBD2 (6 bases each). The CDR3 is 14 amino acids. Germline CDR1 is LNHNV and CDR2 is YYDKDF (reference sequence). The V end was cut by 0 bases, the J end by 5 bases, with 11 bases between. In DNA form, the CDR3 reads TGTGCCACCAGCAGAGATGGGGGGCTCCACGAGCAGTACTTC. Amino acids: CATSRDGGLHEQYF.

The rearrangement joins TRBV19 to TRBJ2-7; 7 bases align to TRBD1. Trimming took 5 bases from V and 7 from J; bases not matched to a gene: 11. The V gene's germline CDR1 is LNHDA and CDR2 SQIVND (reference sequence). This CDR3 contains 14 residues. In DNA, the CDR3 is TGTGCCAGTAGTGTCGGACAGGCGGGCGGGGAGCAGTACTTC. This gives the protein CASSVGQAGGEQYF.

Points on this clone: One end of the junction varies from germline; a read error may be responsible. DNA of the CDR3: TGTGCCTGGAGTGTACGCGCCAGGGAAAAATTAGACTTC. Translated: CAWSVRAREKLDF. The chain is built from TRBV30 and TRBJ1-2; D possibly corresponds to TRBD1 (5 bases). The germline gives CDR1 GTSNPN, CDR2 SVGIG (reference sequence). The CDR3 runs to 13 residues.